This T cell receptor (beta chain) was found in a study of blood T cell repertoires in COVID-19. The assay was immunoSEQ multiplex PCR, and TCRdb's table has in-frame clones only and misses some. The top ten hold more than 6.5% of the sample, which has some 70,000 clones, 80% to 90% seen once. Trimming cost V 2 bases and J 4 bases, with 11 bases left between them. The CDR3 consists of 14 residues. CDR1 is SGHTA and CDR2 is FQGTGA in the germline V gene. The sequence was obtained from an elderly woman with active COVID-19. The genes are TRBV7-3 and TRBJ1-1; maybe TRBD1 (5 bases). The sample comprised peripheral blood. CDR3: CASSLGPQGTEAFF. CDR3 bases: TGTGCCAGCAGCTTAGGCCCCCAGGGCACTGAAGCTTTCTTT.